The clone carrying this T cell receptor beta chain was seen at least ten times. The antigen remains undetermined. Exclusion criteria comprised other autoimmune diseases, uncontrolled infections, pregnancy or lactation in patients. This sample is part of a study of Graves' ophthalmopathy and Graves' hyperthyroidism. General observations from the study: Most thyroid clonotypes expanded beyond 0.001 frequency were also found in blood. A 13-signature model separated ophthalmopathy from stable hyperthyroidism, 87.88% sensitivity, around 79% specificity.

Beta-chain TCR CDR3 regions were amplified from RNA transcripts. A first-round RT-PCR used HTBI primers, followed by a second-round multiplex PCR. TCRdb re-called the multiplex PCR reads with MiXCR, one entry per CDR3 protein. This sample has about 1.1 million distinct CDR3 sequences; less than 45% occur once, and the top ten carry around 10%. V shed 1 base and J shed 0 bases, with 12 bases lying between them. Germline CDR1 and CDR2: LGHNA and YSLEER. This CDR3 is built from 16 residues. V usage is TRBV4-3 and J usage is TRBJ2-5; TRBD1 might be the D (6 bases). Material: peripheral blood or thyroid tissue (not recorded which). This receptor was obtained from an adult man with Graves' hyperthyroidism. The CDR3 spells CASSQGAGAYQETQYF. As DNA, the CDR3 is TGCGCCAGCAGCCAAGGGGCAGGGGCTTACCAAGAGACCCAGTACTTC.